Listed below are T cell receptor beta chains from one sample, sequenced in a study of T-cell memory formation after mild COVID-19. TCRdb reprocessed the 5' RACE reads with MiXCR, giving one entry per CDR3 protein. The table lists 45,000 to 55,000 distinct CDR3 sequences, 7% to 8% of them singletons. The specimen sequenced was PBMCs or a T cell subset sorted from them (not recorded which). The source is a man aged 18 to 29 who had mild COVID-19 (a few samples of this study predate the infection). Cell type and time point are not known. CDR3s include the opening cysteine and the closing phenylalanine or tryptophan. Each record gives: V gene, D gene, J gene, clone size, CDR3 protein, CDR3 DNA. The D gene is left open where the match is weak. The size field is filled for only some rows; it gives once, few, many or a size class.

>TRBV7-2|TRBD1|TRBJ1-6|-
CASSLAGTASPLHF
TGTGCCAGCAGCTTAGCCGGGACAGCTTCACCCCTCCACTTT
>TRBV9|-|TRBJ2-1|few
CASSVVGSPSAEQFF
TGTGCCAGCAGCGTAGTCGGGTCCCCCTCGGCGGAGCAGTTCTTC
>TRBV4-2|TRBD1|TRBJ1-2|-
CASSQGGTGPYGYTF
TGTGCCAGCAGCCAAGGTGGGACAGGGCCCTATGGCTACACCTTC
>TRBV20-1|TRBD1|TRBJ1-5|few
CSAEDRGDQPQHF
TGCAGTGCTGAAGACAGGGGGGATCAGCCCCAGCATTTT
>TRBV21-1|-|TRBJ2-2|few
CASSNGSTGELFF
TGTGCCAGCAGCAATGGGTCCACCGGGGAGCTGTTTTTT
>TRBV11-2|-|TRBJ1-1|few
CASSLDRWRTEAFF
TGTGCCAGCAGCTTAGACAGGTGGCGGACTGAAGCTTTCTTT
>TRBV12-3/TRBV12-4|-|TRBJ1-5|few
CASSAGTQPQHF
TGTGCCAGCAGTGCAGGGACGCAGCCCCAGCATTTT
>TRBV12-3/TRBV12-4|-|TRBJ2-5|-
CASSLVGVAGRTQYF
TGTGCCAGCAGTTTGGTTGGGGTGGCAGGTCGGACCCAGTACTTC
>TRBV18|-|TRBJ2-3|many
CASSPRQGLNTQYF
TGTGCCAGCTCACCCCGGCAGGGGTTGAATACGCAGTATTTT
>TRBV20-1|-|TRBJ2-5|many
CSARDPGVFAETQYF
TGCAGTGCTAGAGATCCGGGGGTTTTTGCAGAGACCCAGTACTTC
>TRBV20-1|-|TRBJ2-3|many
CSAPNRDSTDTQYF
TGCAGTGCTCCTAACCGGGACAGCACAGATACGCAGTATTTT
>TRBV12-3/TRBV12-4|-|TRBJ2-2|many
CASSPRGRNTGELFF
TGTGCCAGCAGCCCGCGGGGGCGGAACACCGGGGAGCTGTTTTTT
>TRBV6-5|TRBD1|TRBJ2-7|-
CASSYAGTGGRYEQYF
TGTGCCAGCAGTTACGCAGGGACAGGGGGCAGGTACGAGCAGTACTTC
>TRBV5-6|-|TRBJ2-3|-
CASSPRVPSTDTQYF
TGTGCCAGCAGTCCGAGGGTTCCAAGCACAGATACGCAGTATTTT
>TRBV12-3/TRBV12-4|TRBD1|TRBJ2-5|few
CASTDRGIQETQYF
TGTGCCAGCACCGACAGGGGAATCCAAGAGACCCAGTACTTC
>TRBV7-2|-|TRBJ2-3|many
CASSLARTDTQYF
TGTGCCAGCAGCTTAGCTCGTACAGATACGCAGTATTTT
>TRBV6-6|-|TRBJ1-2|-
CASTPQVQGNGYTF
TGTGCCAGCACCCCCCAGGTTCAGGGCAATGGCTACACCTTC
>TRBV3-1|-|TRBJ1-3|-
CASSRGAGNTIYF
TGTGCCAGCAGCCGGGGGGCCGGAAACACCATATATTTT
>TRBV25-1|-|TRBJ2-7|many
CASKQDTYEQYF
TGTGCCAGCAAACAGGACACCTACGAGCAGTACTTC
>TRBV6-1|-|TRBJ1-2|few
CASSDRGNDYGYTF
TGTGCCAGCAGTGACAGGGGAAACGACTATGGCTACACCTTC
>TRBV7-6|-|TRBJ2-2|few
CASGGPGRTGELFF
TGTGCCAGCGGGGGACCTGGAAGGACCGGGGAGCTGTTTTTT
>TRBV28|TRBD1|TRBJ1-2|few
CASIPGQGILYYGYTF
TGTGCCAGCATTCCGGGACAGGGGATCCTCTACTATGGCTACACCTTC
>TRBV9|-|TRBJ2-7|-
CASSVRDGTYEQYF
TGTGCCAGCAGCGTACGGGACGGGACCTACGAGCAGTACTTC
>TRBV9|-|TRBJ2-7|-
CASSFSGTEPYEQYF
TGTGCCAGCAGCTTTTCCGGGACTGAGCCCTACGAGCAGTACTTC
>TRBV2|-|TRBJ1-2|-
CASSGTVGDDYGYTF
TGTGCCAGCAGTGGAACAGTAGGAGATGACTATGGCTACACCTTC
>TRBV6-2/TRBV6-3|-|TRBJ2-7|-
CASSRRTPYEQYF
TGTGCCAGCAGTCGCCGGACACCCTACGAGCAGTACTTC
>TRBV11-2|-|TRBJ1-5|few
CASSLGTDQPQHF
TGTGCCAGCAGCTTAGGCACCGATCAGCCCCAGCATTTT
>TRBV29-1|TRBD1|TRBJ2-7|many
CSAAPGQAPYEQYF
TGCAGCGCCGCCCCGGGACAGGCCCCCTACGAGCAGTACTTC
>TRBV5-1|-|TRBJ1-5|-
CASRAGEDQHQHF
TGCGCCAGCCGGGCAGGGGAGGATCAGCACCAGCATTTT
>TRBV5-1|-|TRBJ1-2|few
CASSSSYGQALSYGYTF
TGCGCCAGCAGCTCTTCATACGGACAAGCTTTGAGTTATGGCTACACCTTC
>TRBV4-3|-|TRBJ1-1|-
CASSQEGRENTEAFF
TGCGCCAGCAGCCAAGAAGGCAGAGAGAACACTGAAGCTTTCTTT
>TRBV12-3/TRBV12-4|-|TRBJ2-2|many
CASKESGGTNTGELFF
TGTGCCAGCAAAGAGTCCGGGGGAACCAACACCGGCGAGCTGTTTTTT
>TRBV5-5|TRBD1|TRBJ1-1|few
CASSFLGQGDTEAFF
TGTGCCAGCAGTTTTCTGGGACAGGGGGACACTGAAGCTTTCTTT
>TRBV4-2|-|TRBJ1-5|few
CASSKNRAQPQHF
TGTGCCAGCAGCAAGAACAGGGCTCAGCCCCAGCATTTT
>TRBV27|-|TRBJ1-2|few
CASSPSPGNYGYTF
TGTGCCAGCAGTCCCTCCCCGGGGAACTATGGCTACACCTTC
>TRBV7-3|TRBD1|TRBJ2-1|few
CASSPGTGNNEQFF
TGTGCCAGCAGCCCAGGGACAGGGAACAATGAGCAGTTCTTC
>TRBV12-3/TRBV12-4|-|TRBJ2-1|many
CASSLYAGPYNEQFF
TGTGCCAGCAGTTTATACGCTGGCCCCTACAATGAGCAGTTCTTC
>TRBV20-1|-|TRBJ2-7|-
CSARDGARGEQYF
TGCAGTGCTAGAGATGGGGCGCGGGGAGAGCAGTACTTC
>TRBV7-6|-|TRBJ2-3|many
CASSLGLGVADTQYF
TGTGCCAGCAGCTTAGGTCTGGGGGTGGCAGATACGCAGTATTTT
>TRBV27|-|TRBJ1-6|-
CASSLDGNNSPLHF
TGTGCCAGCAGCCTTGACGGGAATAATTCACCCCTCCACTTT
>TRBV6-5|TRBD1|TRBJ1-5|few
CASSYSSTGGFNQPQHF
TGTGCCAGCAGTTACTCGTCTACAGGGGGCTTCAATCAGCCCCAGCATTTT